The 17 T cell receptor beta chains below all came from one sample that was sequenced in a study of early T cells in non-severe SARS-CoV-2 infection. Using its own MiXCR run on the 5' RACE reads, TCRdb lists one record per CDR3 protein. The sample gives roughly 50,000 distinct CDR3 sequences, 7% to 9% of which show up once; 5.8% is in the top ten. Sequencing was done on a sample of whole blood. The source is an adult who was a healthcare worker with PCR-confirmed SARS-CoV-2 infection or an uninfected control (not recorded which).

V gene TRBV18 combines with J gene TRBJ2-7; TRBD1 matches at 11 bases. In germline, CDR1 is KGHSH, CDR2 LQKENI. The CDR3 has 16 amino acids. The junction had 11 bases not matched to a gene; V was cut back by 3 bases and J by 7 bases. The CDR3 nucleotides read TGTGCCAGCTCACCGGGACAGGGGGTTATGAAGAGGGAGCAGTACTTC. It yields the protein CASSPGQGVMKREQYF.

This clonotype has a count of ten or more. The chain joins TRBV28 to TRBJ2-2; 7 nucleotides line up with TRBD2. This CDR3 region has 15 residues. Germline assignment: CDR1 MDHEN and CDR2 SYDVKM. V lost 5 bases, J lost 0 bases, and 3 bases stayed unmatched. The CDR3 is CASSRSGANTGELFF. The CDR3 DNA sequence: TGTGCCAGCAGTAGGAGCGGGGCGAACACCGGGGAGCTGTTTTTT. Combining the CDR3 with reference TRBV28 and TRBJ2-2 gives the whole variable domain DVKVTQSSRYLVKRTGEKVFLECVQDMDHENMFWYRQDPGLGLRLIYFSYDVKMKEKGDIPEGYSVSREKKERFSLILESASTNQTSMYLCASSRSGANTGELFFGEGSRLTVL.

The chain uses TRBV30 and TRBJ1-5; a possible D gene is TRBD1 (5 bases). V was pared by 2 bases and J by 7 bases, with 12 bases between. The CDR3 is made up of 13 amino acids. The germline gives CDR1 GTSNPN, CDR2 SVGIG (reference sequence). CDR3 bases: TGTGCCTGGAGTAAAGGCAGGGACCAGCCCCAGCATTTT. It is translated as CAWSKGRDQPQHF.

The table lists this clonotype with many counts. The V and J genes are TRBV3-1 and TRBJ1-1; D gene ambiguous. Germline V gene lookup returns CDR1 LGHDT and CDR2 YNNKEL (reference sequence). The CDR3 totals 13 residues. V was shortened by 1 base and J by 6 bases, with 9 bases between the two germline ends. The CDR3 region is CASSQVASAEAFF. CDR3 bases: TGTGCCAGCAGCCAAGTCGCAAGTGCTGAAGCTTTCTTT.

This clonotype appeared many times. The chain recombines TRBV28 with TRBJ1-5; D is unclear. Germline V lookup: CDR1 MDHEN, CDR2 SYDVKM. The CDR3 contains 16 residues. V lost 5 bases and J 0 bases, leaving 14 bases between the germline ends. The CDR3 DNA reads as TGTGCCAGCAGTATCCCGTTTGGGGTTAGCAATCAGCCCCAGCATTTT. Translation gives CASSIPFGVSNQPQHF.

V is TRBV20-1 and J is TRBJ2-7; the match to TRBD1 covers 10 bases. The J segment lost 2 bases and the V segment lost 5 bases, leaving 6 bases of the junction unmatched. CDR1 is DFQATT, CDR2 SNEGSKA, per germline (reference sequence). The CDR3 totals 14 residues. The CDR3: CSASGTGVTYEQYF. DNA of the CDR3: TGCAGTGCTTCCGGGACAGGGGTAACCTACGAGCAGTACTTC.

The chain is built from TRBV7-9 and TRBJ1-6, with D hard to call. The CDR3 contains 16 residues. The V end was cut by 2 bases, the J end by 1 base, with 9 bases between. Germline-derived CDR1 and CDR2 are SEHNR and FQNEAQ (reference sequence). This chain's CDR3 is CASSLFWGSYNSPLHF. The CDR3 DNA reads TGTGCCAGCAGCTTATTCTGGGGATCCTATAATTCACCCCTCCACTTT.

Only a few counts were recorded for this clonotype. V and J are TRBV14 and TRBJ2-1, with TRBD2 matching over 7 bases. In germline, CDR1 is SGHDN, CDR2 FVKESK. CDR3 length: 15 residues. V was clipped by 1 base and J by 3 bases; unmatched bases: 3. The CDR3 loop is CASSQAGGGYNEQFF. The DNA for the CDR3 is TGTGCCAGCAGCCAAGCGGGCGGGGGCTACAATGAGCAGTTCTTC.

The sample holds a few counts of this clonotype. The chain has TRBV29-1 and TRBJ1-2; no definite D call. Germline V lookup: CDR1 SQVTM, CDR2 ANQGSEA. The CDR3 is 11 amino acids. V lost 4 bases, J lost 8 bases, and 11 bases lay in between. CDR3 nucleotides: TGCAGCGTTGTATTCTCGGGGGGCTACACCTTC. Translating it yields CSVVFSGGYTF.

This clonotype has more than one count but fewer than ten. The CDR3 protein is CASGKHADTQYF. CDR3 nucleotides: TGTGCCAGCGGTAAACACGCAGATACGCAGTATTTT. J is TRBJ2-3 and V is TRBV7-9; D remains ambiguous. The CDR3 loop spans 12 amino acids. Per germline, CDR1 SEHNR and CDR2 FQNEAQ (reference sequence). Trimming stripped 8 bases from V and 4 bases from J, with 10 bases between.

This clonotype was counted a few times. The chain links TRBV7-9 to TRBJ1-4; TRBD1 might be the D (5 bases). V lost 3 bases and J 7 bases, leaving 9 bases between the germline ends. The CDR3 is 13 amino acids. Germline values: CDR1 SEHNR, CDR2 FQNEAQ (reference sequence). CDR3: CASSLGTVEKLFF. As DNA, the CDR3 is TGTGCCAGCAGCTTGGGGACGGTTGAAAAACTGTTTTTT.

This clonotype was seen only a few times. V and J are TRBV5-6 and TRBJ1-4; D perhaps matches TRBD1 (5 bases). Germline CDR1 and CDR2: SGHDT and YYEEEE. This CDR3 is 15 amino acids long. Trimming removed 5 bases at V and 4 bases at J, with 15 bases between. CDR3 residues: CASRIPGTDNEKLFF. In DNA form, the CDR3 reads TGTGCCAGCAGGATCCCCGGGACGGATAATGAAAAACTGTTTTTT.

This clonotype was detected ten times or more. The rearrangement links TRBV29-1 to TRBJ2-7, with 8 nucleotides matching TRBD1. Trimming took 0 bases from V and 7 from J; bases not matched to a gene: 5. Looked up from germline, CDR1 is SQVTM and CDR2 is ANQGSEA. This CDR3 is built from 13 residues. Written as DNA, the CDR3 is TGCAGCGTTGAAGAGGACAGGGCAGGAGAGCAGTACTTC. Translated: CSVEEDRAGEQYF.

The V and J genes are TRBV7-9 and TRBJ2-2; perhaps TRBD1 as D (6 bases). Germline V CDR1 and CDR2: SEHNR, FQNEAQ (reference sequence). Trimming cost V 6 bases and J 4 bases, with 12 bases left between them. This CDR3 spans 14 amino acids. The CDR3 DNA reads as TGTGCCAGCAGTCTACTAGGGGGCACCGGGGAGCTGTTTTTT. It yields the protein CASSLLGGTGELFF.

Ten or more counts support this clonotype. The chain couples TRBV7-8 to TRBJ1-2; D uncertain. The V and J ends lost 1 base and 2 bases respectively, with 11 bases between them. Germline-derived CDR1 and CDR2 are SGHVS and FQNEAQ. The CDR3 covers 15 residues. In DNA, the CDR3 is TGTGCCAGCAGCTTAGGGGTGGGCACAAACTATGGCTACACCTTC. Translating gives CASSLGVGTNYGYTF.

This clonotype is deemed medium-sized. This chain links TRBV19 with TRBJ2-7; D remains ambiguous. Germline CDR1 reads LNHDA; CDR2 reads SQIVND (reference sequence). The V end lost 1 base, the J end lost 3 bases, and 7 bases lay between the germline ends. CDR3 length: 13 residues. The CDR3: CASSIAGNYEQYF. As DNA, the CDR3 is TGTGCCAGTAGTATAGCTGGAAACTACGAGCAGTACTTC.

The J gene is TRBJ2-3, the V gene TRBV12-3 or TRBV12-4, with TRBD2 matching over 13 bases. With 2 bases clipped from V and 3 bases from J, the junction kept 14 bases outside the gene matches. This CDR3 is 20 amino acids long. CDR3 nucleotides: TGTGCCAGCAGTTTAACTAGAACTAGCGGGGGGGCTACTACTACAGATACGCAGTATTTT. It specifies CASSLTRTSGGATTTDTQYF.